The 15 T cell receptor beta chains listed next were all sequenced from one sample in a study of control samples from healthy donors and cancer patients. Measured with immunoSEQ multiplex PCR; TCRdb has only the in-frame clones, and not every one. The table shows approximately 120,000 clones, with 90% occurring only once. Sequenced input: blood. The receptors come from a human donor in good health. The donor label of this sample is uncertain.

The rearrangement links TRBV19 to TRBJ1-5; D unresolved. The CDR3 consists of 15 residues. V lost 5 bases to trimming and J lost 2 bases, with 13 bases between them. Germline CDR1 is LNHDA and CDR2 is SQIVND (reference sequence). CDR3 region: CASSLSEGGNQPQHF. As DNA, the CDR3 is TGTGCCAGTAGTCTAAGCGAGGGAGGCAATCAGCCCCAGCATTTT.

V usage is TRBV24-1 and J usage is TRBJ2-7; 8 bases are shared with TRBD1. The CDR3 runs 16 residues. Germline V CDR1 and CDR2: KGHDR, SFDVKD. The junction had 15 bases not matched to a gene; V was cut back by 9 bases and J by 3 bases. This chain's CDR3 is CATGEVGDRRLYEQYV. In DNA, the CDR3 is TGTGCCACCGGAGAAGTAGGGGACAGGCGTCTCTACGAGCAGTACGTC.

The chain links TRBV5-4 to TRBJ1-1, with unresolved D. The CDR3 covers 16 residues. CDR1 SGHNT and CDR2 YYREEE come from the germline V gene (reference sequence). Trimming removed 0 bases from V and 1 base from J, with 13 bases in between. CDR3 sequence (DNA): TGTGCCAGCAGCTTGGAAATTCCACCACGGAACACTGAAGCTTTCTTT. The encoded protein is CASSLEIPPRNTEAFF.

Only a few counts were recorded for this clone. The J gene is TRBJ2-7, the V gene TRBV11-3; D might be TRBD1 (5 bases). The germline gives CDR1 SGHNT, CDR2 YENEEA. The V end lost 3 bases, the J end lost 10 bases, and 13 bases lay between the germline ends. This CDR3 has 12 amino acids. The CDR3 DNA reads as TGTGCCAGCAGCTTGGATAACAGGTCACAGTACTTC. This translates into CASSLDNRSQYF. Full variable domain (rest looked up from reference TRBV11-3 and TRBJ2-7): EAGVVQSPRYKIIEKKQPVAFWCNPISGHNTLYWYLQNLGQGPELLIRYENEEAVDDSQLPKDRFSAERLKGVDSTLKIQPAELGDSAVYLCASSLDNRSQYFGPGTRLTVT.

This chain links TRBV28 with TRBJ1-1; D perhaps matches TRBD1 (6 bases). Trimming pared 6 bases from V and 5 bases from J, leaving 13 bases between. This CDR3 has 13 residues. CDR1 MDHEN and CDR2 SYDVKM come from the germline V gene. CDR3 DNA sequence: TGTGCCAGCAGGCAACAGGGCTGGACTGAAGCTTTCTTT. The encoded protein is CASRQQGWTEAFF.

The chain links TRBV9 to TRBJ1-1; 10 nucleotides match TRBD1. The trim removed 5 bases at V and 5 bases at J, leaving 9 bases unmatched. The germline V gene encodes CDR1 SGDLS and CDR2 YYNGEE. This CDR3 has 15 amino acids. CDR3 bases: TGTGCCAGCAGTTCCACCGACAGGGGGCAAACTGAAGCTTTCTTT. It encodes CASSSTDRGQTEAFF.

There are a few counts of this clone. The chain has TRBV27 and TRBJ1-6; D not resolved. V lost 3 bases, J lost 0 bases, and 6 bases lay in between. The V gene's germline CDR1 is MNHEY and CDR2 SMNVEV (reference sequence). CDR3 length: 15 amino acids. CDR3 amino acids: CASSFQVSYNSPLHF. The CDR3 DNA follows: TGTGCCAGCAGTTTTCAGGTCTCCTATAATTCACCCCTCCACTTT.

This sequence joins TRBV6-1 and TRBJ1-6, with TRBD1 matching 9 bases. J gave up 10 bases and V 4 bases, and 14 bases lay outside the gene matches. The germline V gene encodes CDR1 MNHNS and CDR2 SASEGT. The CDR3 contains 17 residues. Here the CDR3 reads CASSVGSGQGSFSPLHF. CDR3 in DNA: TGTGCCAGCAGTGTCGGCTCGGGACAGGGAAGTTTCTCACCCCTCCACTTT.

This chain connects TRBV6-1 to TRBJ2-2, with TRBD2 matching 9 bases. Germline CDR1 MNHNS, CDR2 SASEGT. There are 16 residues in the CDR3. V lost 3 bases, J lost 5 bases, and 7 bases stayed unmatched. CDR3 nucleotide sequence: TGTGCCAGCAGTGACATTAGCGGGGGTCTGACCGGGGAGCTGTTTTTT. Translated: CASSDISGGLTGELFF.

J is TRBJ2-1 and V is TRBV28; D is possibly TRBD2 (6 bases). V was cut by 6 bases and J by 15 bases, with 21 bases left in between. The CDR3 contains 13 residues. CDR1 and CDR2 from the germline V gene are MDHEN and SYDVKM. Here the CDR3 reads CASSPLSTSQGFF. The DNA for the CDR3 is TGTGCCAGCAGCCCCTTATCCACTAGCCAGGGGTTCTTC.

The rearrangement joins TRBV24-1 to TRBJ1-2, with D perhaps matching TRBD1 (5 bases). The germline V gene encodes CDR1 KGHDR and CDR2 SFDVKD. The CDR3 contains 13 residues. Trimming removed 6 bases from V and 7 bases from J, with 14 bases in between. The CDR3 DNA reads as TGTGCCACCAGTCACTCGACGGGGGGTGGCTACACCTTC. Protein: CATSHSTGGGYTF.

The chain employs TRBV7-9 and TRBJ1-4; D may be TRBD1 (6 bases). Germline V lookup: CDR1 SEHNR, CDR2 FQNEAQ (reference sequence). The CDR3 extends over 13 amino acids. The V and J ends lost 5 bases and 8 bases respectively, with 12 bases between them. This CDR3 is CASSNPGQEKLFF. CDR3 DNA sequence: TGTGCCAGCAGCAATCCCGGACAGGAAAAACTGTTTTTT.

The chain has TRBV18 and TRBJ2-5; 7 bases are a match to TRBD1. In germline, CDR1 is KGHSH, CDR2 LQKENI. V shed 1 base, J shed 2 bases, and the junction held 7 bases outside the gene matches. This CDR3 has 16 residues. The CDR3 DNA is TGTGCCAGCTCACCACAAGGGGGCTTCGGGCAAGAGACCCAGTACTTC. Its protein is CASSPQGGFGQETQYF.

The chain is built from TRBV27 and TRBJ1-1; 7 bases align to TRBD1. Trimming cost V 6 bases and J 0 bases; bases outside gene matches: 7. Looked up from germline, CDR1 is MNHEY and CDR2 is SMNVEV (reference sequence). CDR3 size: 15 residues. CDR3 DNA: TGTGCCAGCAGCGCGTACAGGGGTTTGAACACTGAAGCTTTCTTT. It translates to CASSAYRGLNTEAFF.

The V gene is TRBV24-1, the J gene TRBJ2-1; D might be TRBD1 (5 bases). Germline V gives CDR1 KGHDR, CDR2 SFDVKD. The V end was cut by 4 bases, the J end by 5 bases, with 14 bases between. This CDR3 is 15 amino acids long. The CDR3 DNA is TGTGCCACCAGTGAAAGGGGCGCGGCCCACAATGAGCAGTTCTTC. This codes for CATSERGAAHNEQFF.